Listed below are T cell receptor beta chains from one sample, sequenced in a study of blood T cell repertoires in COVID-19. Sequencing used immunoSEQ multiplex PCR; TCRdb keeps in-frame clones, though not all of them. The table has approximately 140,000 clones, about 80% seen once; the top ten hold more than 1.5%. The sequenced material came from peripheral blood. The receptors come from a human donor in a cohort sampled during active COVID-19. CDR3s include the opening cysteine and the closing phenylalanine or tryptophan. A D gene is named only where the DNA matches it firmly. Size tells how often a clone was seen (once, few, many) or the class of an expanded clone, and some rows leave it out.

TRBV11-2,TRBJ2-1,.,TRBD1,TGTGCCAGCAGCTTACGTGATGGACAGGGTGCGAATGAGCAGTTCTTC,CASSLRDGQGANEQFF
TRBV7-3,TRBJ1-1,.,.,TGTGCCAGCAGCTTAACAGGGGGCACTGAAGCTTTCTTT,CASSLTGGTEAFF
TRBV7-3,TRBJ2-1,.,TRBD1,TGTGCCAGCAGCTCGACAGGGGTACAGTTCTTC,CASSSTGVQFF
TRBV29-1,TRBJ2-1,.,TRBD1,TGCAGCGTTGAAAAGGACAGGGGGCCGGGTGAGCAGTTCTTC,CSVEKDRGPGEQFF
TRBV28,TRBJ2-7,.,.,TGTGCCAGCAGCCCCGCCGGTGAGGACTACGAGCAGTACTTC,CASSPAGEDYEQYF
TRBV2,TRBJ2-1,.,.,TGTGCCAGCAAGTCTAGCCCGTTGGACGGTGAGCAGTTCTTC,CASKSSPLDGEQFF
TRBV6-6,TRBJ1-1,once,.,TGTGCCACCAGGGACACCATGAACACTGAAGCTTTCTTT,CATRDTMNTEAFF
TRBV28,TRBJ2-7,.,TRBD2,TGTGCCAGCAGTTTACCTGTACAGTGGGCGGGAGAGTACGAGCAGTACTTC,CASSLPVQWAGEYEQYF
TRBV2,TRBJ1-2,few,.,TGTGCCAGCAGTCCACAGGGTAGTGGTGGCTACACCTTC,CASSPQGSGGYTF
TRBV6-5,TRBJ1-2,.,TRBD1,TGTGCCAGCAGTCCTACAGGGGGTGGCTACACCTTC,CASSPTGGGYTF
TRBV6-5,TRBJ2-3,.,TRBD2,TGTGCCAGCAGAAGGGACTACTCCTTCCCAGATACGCAGTATTTT,CASRRDYSFPDTQYF
TRBV28,TRBJ2-2,.,.,TGTGCCAGCAGTGGAGCGAACACCGGGGAGCTGTTTTTT,CASSGANTGELFF
TRBV27,TRBJ1-4,few,.,TGTGCCAGCAGTTTGACACCTTATCTTGAAAAACTGTTTTTT,CASSLTPYLEKLFF
TRBV28,TRBJ2-6,.,TRBD1,TGTGCCAGCAGTAGGACAGGGGTCCGCGTCCTGACTTTC,CASSRTGVRVLTF